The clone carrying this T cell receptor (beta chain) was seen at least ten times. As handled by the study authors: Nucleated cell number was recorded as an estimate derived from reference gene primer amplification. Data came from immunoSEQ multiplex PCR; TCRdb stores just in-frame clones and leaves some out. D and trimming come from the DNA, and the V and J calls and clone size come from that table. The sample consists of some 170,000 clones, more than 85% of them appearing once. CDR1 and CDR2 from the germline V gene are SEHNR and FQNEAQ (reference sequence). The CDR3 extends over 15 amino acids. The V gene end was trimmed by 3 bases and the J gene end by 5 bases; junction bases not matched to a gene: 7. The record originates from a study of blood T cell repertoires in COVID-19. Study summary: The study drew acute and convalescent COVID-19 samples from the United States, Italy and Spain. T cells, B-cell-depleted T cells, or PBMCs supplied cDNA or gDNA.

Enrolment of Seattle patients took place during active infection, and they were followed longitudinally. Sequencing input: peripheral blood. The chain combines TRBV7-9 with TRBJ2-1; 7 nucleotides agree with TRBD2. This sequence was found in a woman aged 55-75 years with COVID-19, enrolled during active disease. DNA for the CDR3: TGTGCCAGCAGCTTTTCTCTAGCGGATCACAATGAGCAGTTCTTC. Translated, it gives CASSFSLADHNEQFF.